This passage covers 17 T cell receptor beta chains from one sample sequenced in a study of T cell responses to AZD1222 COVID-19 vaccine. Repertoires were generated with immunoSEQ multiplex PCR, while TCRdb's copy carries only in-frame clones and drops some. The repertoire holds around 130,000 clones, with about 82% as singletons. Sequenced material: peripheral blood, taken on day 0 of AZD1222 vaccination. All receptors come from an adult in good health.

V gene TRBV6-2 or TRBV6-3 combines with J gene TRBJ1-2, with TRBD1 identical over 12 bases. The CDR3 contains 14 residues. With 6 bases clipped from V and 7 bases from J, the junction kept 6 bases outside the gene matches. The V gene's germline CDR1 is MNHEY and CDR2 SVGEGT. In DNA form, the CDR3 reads TGTGCCAGCAGCCCCGGGACAGGGGGCTTTGGCTACACCTTC. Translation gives CASSPGTGGFGYTF.

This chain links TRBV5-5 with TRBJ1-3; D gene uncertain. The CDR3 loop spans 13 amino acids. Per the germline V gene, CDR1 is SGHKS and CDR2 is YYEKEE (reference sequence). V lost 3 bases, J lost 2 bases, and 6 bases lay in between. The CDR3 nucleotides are TGTGCCAGCAGCTATGGACCTGGAAACACCATATATTTT. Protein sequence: CASSYGPGNTIYF.

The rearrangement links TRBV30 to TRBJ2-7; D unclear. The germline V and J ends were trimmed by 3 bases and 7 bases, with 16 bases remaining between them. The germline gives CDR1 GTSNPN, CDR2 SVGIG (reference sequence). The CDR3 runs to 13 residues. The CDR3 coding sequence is TGTGCCTGGAGCCTAAGGACCTTTGGGGAGCAGTACTTC. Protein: CAWSLRTFGEQYF.

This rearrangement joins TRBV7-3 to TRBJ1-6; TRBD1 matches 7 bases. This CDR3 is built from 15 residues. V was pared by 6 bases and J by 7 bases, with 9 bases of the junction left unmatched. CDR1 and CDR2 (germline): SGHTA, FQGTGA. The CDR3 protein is CASSKEGARNSPLHF. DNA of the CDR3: TGTGCCAGCAGTAAAGAGGGGGCGAGGAATTCACCCCTCCACTTT.

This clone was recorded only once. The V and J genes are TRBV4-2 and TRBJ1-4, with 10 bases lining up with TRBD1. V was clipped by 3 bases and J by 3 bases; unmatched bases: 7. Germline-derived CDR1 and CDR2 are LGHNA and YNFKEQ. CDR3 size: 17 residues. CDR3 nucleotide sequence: TGTGCCAGCAGCCACACGGGACAGGGGCGATCTAATGAAAAACTGTTTTTT. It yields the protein CASSHTGQGRSNEKLFF.

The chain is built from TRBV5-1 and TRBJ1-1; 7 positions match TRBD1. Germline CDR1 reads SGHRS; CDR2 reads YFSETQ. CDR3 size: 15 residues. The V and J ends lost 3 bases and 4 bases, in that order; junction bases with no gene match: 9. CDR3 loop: CASSSPGTVITEAFF. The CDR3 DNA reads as TGCGCCAGCAGCTCTCCCGGGACAGTTATCACTGAAGCTTTCTTT.

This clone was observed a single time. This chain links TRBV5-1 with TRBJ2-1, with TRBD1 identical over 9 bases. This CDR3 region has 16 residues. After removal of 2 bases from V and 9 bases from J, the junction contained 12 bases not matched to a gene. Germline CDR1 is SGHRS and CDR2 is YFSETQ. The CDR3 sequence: CASSFDRDREFGEQFF. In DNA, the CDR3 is TGCGCCAGCAGCTTTGACCGGGACAGGGAATTCGGTGAGCAGTTCTTC.

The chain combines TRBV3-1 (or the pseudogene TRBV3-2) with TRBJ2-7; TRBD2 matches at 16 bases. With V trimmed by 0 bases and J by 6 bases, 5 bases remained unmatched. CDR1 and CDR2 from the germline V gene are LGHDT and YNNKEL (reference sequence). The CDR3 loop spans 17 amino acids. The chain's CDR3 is CASSQEGTSGRVSEQYF. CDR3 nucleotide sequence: TGTGCCAGCAGCCAAGAGGGGACTAGCGGGAGGGTCTCCGAGCAGTACTTC.

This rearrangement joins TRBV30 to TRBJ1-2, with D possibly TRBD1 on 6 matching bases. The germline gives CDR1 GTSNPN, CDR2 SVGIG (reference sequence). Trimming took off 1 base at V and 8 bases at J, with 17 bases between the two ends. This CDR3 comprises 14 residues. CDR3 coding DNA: TGTGCCTGGAGTGACAGGGAACAGGGCTCCGGCTACACCTTC. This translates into CAWSDREQGSGYTF.

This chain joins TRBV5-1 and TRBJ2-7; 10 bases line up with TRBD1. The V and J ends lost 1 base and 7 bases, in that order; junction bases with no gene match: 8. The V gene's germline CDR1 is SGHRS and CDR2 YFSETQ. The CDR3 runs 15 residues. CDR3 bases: TGCGCCAGCAGCTTGTTGGGACAGGGGTCGGAAGAGCAGTACTTC. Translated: CASSLLGQGSEEQYF.

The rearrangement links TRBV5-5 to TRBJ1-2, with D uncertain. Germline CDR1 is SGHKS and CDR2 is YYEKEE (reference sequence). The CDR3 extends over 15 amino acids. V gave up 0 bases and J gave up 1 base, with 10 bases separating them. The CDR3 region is CASSLEASINYGYTF. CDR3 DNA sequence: TGTGCCAGCAGCTTGGAGGCCAGCATTAACTATGGCTACACCTTC.

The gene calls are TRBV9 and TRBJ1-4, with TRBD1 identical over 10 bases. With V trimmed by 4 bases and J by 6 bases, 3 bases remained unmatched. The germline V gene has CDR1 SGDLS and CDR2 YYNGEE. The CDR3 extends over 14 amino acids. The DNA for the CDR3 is TGTGCCAGCAGCCGGGGACAGGGGTATGAAAAACTGTTTTTT. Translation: CASSRGQGYEKLFF.

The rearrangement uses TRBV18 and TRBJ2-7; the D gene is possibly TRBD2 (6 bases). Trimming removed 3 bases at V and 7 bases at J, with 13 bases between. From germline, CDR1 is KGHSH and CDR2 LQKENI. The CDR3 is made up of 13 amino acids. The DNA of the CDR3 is TGTGCCAGCTCACCCTCCCGGGGGATGGAGCAGTACTTC. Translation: CASSPSRGMEQYF. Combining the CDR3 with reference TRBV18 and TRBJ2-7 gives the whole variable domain NAGVMQNPRHLVRRRGQEARLRCSPMKGHSHVYWYRQLPEEGLKFMVYLQKENIIDESGMPKERFSAEFPKEGPSILRIQQVVRGDSAAYFCASSPSRGMEQYFGPGTRLTVT.

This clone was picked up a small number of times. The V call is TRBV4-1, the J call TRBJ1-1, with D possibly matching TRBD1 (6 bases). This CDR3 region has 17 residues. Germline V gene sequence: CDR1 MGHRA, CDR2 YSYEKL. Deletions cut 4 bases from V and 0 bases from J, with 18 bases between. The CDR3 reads CASSPVSGALLNTEAFF. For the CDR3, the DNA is TGCGCCAGCAGCCCCGTCTCAGGGGCCCTCTTGAACACTGAAGCTTTCTTT.

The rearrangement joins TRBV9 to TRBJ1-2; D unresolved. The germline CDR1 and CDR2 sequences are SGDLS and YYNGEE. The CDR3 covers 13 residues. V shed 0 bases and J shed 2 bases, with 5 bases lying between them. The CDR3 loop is CASSVGTNYGYTF. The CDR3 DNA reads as TGTGCCAGCAGCGTAGGCACGAACTATGGCTACACCTTC. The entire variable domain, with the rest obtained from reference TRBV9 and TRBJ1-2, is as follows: DSGVTQTPKHLITATGQRVTLRCSPRSGDLSVYWYQQSLDQGLQFLIQYYNGEERAKGNILERFSAQQFPDLHSELNLSSLELGDSALYFCASSVGTNYGYTFGSGTRLTVV.

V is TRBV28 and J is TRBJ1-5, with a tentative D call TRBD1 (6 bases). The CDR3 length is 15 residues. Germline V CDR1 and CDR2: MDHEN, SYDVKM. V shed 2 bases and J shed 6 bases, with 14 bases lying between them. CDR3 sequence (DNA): TGTGCCAGCAGTTTAGAGGCAGGGGCCGGTCAGCCCCAGCATTTT. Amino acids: CASSLEAGAGQPQHF. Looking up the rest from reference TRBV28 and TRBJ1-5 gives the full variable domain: DVKVTQSSRYLVKRTGEKVFLECVQDMDHENMFWYRQDPGLGLRLIYFSYDVKMKEKGDIPEGYSVSREKKERFSLILESASTNQTSMYLCASSLEAGAGQPQHFGDGTRLSIL.

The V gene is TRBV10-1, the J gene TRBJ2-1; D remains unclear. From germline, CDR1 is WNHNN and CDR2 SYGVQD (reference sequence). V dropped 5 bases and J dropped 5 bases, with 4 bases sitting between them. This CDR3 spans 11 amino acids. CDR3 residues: CASSRNNEQFF. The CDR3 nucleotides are TGCGCCAGCAGTCGCAACAATGAGCAGTTCTTC.